This entry lists 7 T cell receptor beta chains sequenced from one sample in a study of blood T cell repertoires in COVID-19. Sequencing used immunoSEQ multiplex PCR; TCRdb keeps in-frame clones, though not all of them. The sample lists about 310,000 clones, about 91% occurring once. The sample consisted of PBMCs or T cells enriched from blood (not recorded which). These receptors all come from a woman younger than 35 who had recovered from COVID-19.

The chain combines TRBV15 with TRBJ1-1, with D uncertain. Trimming removed 0 bases at V and 4 bases at J, with 9 bases between. Germline V lookup: CDR1 LNHNV, CDR2 YYDKDF (reference sequence). This CDR3 is built from 14 residues. CDR3 in amino acids: CATSRDLGGTEAFF. The CDR3, as DNA: TGTGCCACCAGCAGAGACCTTGGCGGCACTGAAGCTTTCTTT.

The chain joins TRBV5-6 to TRBJ2-3; 9 bases are shared with TRBD2. Germline V CDR1 and CDR2: SGHDT, YYEEEE. This CDR3 spans 14 amino acids. V lost 7 bases, J lost 4 bases, and 7 bases stayed unmatched. CDR3 protein: CASSAGGLPDTQYF. The DNA of the CDR3 is TGTGCCAGCTCCGCGGGGGGGTTGCCAGATACGCAGTATTTT.

This clone has just one count. The chain couples TRBV6-6 to TRBJ2-3; tentative D call: TRBD1 (5 bases). The V end lost 5 bases, the J end lost 3 bases, and 15 bases lay between the germline ends. Germline CDR1 MNHNY, CDR2 SVGAGI (reference sequence). The CDR3 spans 15 residues. The CDR3 loop reads CASSTTVQGTDTQYF. CDR3 nucleotide sequence: TGTGCCAGCAGTACGACAGTTCAAGGGACAGATACGCAGTATTTT.

V and J are TRBV6-4 and TRBJ1-2, with TRBD1 as a possible D gene (6 bases). Trimming took off 4 bases at V and 8 bases at J, with 14 bases between the two ends. This CDR3 is 13 amino acids long. Germline loops: CDR1 MRHNA, CDR2 SNTAGT. The DNA of the CDR3 is TGTGCCAGCAGTGGTACAGGGTACGACGGCTACACCTTC. As protein: CASSGTGYDGYTF.

The table lists this clone with a count of one. V and J are TRBV4-2 and TRBJ2-3, with D unclear. Per the germline V gene, CDR1 is LGHNA and CDR2 is YNFKEQ. This CDR3 contains 13 residues. With 3 bases removed from V and 5 bases from J, the gap between germline ends came to 9 bases. The CDR3 nucleotides are TGTGCCAGCAGCCAGGCCCCAGAAGATACGCAGTATTTT. Its translation is CASSQAPEDTQYF.

The chain has TRBV2 and TRBJ1-4; D perhaps matches TRBD1 (5 bases). Germline V gene data show CDR1 as SNHLY and CDR2 as FYNNEI. The CDR3 runs to 15 residues. Deletions cut 1 base from V and 6 bases from J, with 12 bases between. The CDR3 DNA sequence: TGTGCCAGCAGTGAAGTTAGGGGTGCCTATGAAAAACTGTTTTTT. This sequence encodes CASSEVRGAYEKLFF.

The chain has TRBV27 and TRBJ1-5; 8 nucleotides line up with TRBD1. Germline loops: CDR1 MNHEY, CDR2 SMNVEV (reference sequence). V was pared by 5 bases and J by 6 bases, with 12 bases of the junction left unmatched. The CDR3 is 16 residues long. CDR3 protein: CASSHLDRAGGQPQHF. DNA of the CDR3: TGTGCCAGCAGTCACCTGGACAGGGCCGGGGGTCAGCCCCAGCATTTT.